This T cell receptor beta chain was captured in a study of shared clonotypes between healthy human individuals. Assay used: immunoSEQ multiplex PCR; TCRdb lists only in-frame clones, some missing. This sample has about 2.1 million clones; around 93% occur once, and the top ten carry 1.5% to 2%. Naive CD8 cells were CD45RO-negative, positively selected for CCR7, excluding terminally differentiated effector memory CD45RA+ cells. Sequencing input: naive CD8+ T cells from PBMCs. The receptor's source is a man aged 18 to 29 in good health. Some clones in this sample may be carry-over from other donors' samples.

The DNA of the CDR3 is TGTGCCAGCAGCCCCGGACAGGACGGCGATGAGCAGTTCTTC. Translation gives CASSPGQDGDEQFF. The chain combines TRBV16 with TRBJ2-1; 7 bases match TRBD1. The V gene's germline CDR1 is KGHSY and CDR2 FQNENV. The CDR3 sequence is 14 residues long. With 4 bases clipped from V and 8 bases from J, the junction kept 8 bases outside the gene matches.